The 25 T cell receptor beta chains below all came from one sample that was sequenced in a study of CD8 T cells in Susac syndrome. Random hexamers were used to reverse transcribe about 0.5 to 1 ug of RNA. Using its own MiXCR run on the immunoSEQ multiplex PCR reads, TCRdb lists one record per CDR3 protein. The data hold 400,000 or so distinct CDR3 sequences, with around 85% observed a single time. Sequences were obtained from CD8+ T cells from PBMCs. Receptors originate from a human donor with multiple sclerosis.

This sequence joins TRBV6-2 or TRBV6-3 and TRBJ2-7; no definite D call. The CDR3 loop spans 13 amino acids. Per the germline V gene, CDR1 is MNHEY and CDR2 is SVGEGT. V was trimmed by 0 bases and J by 5 bases, leaving 8 bases between them. CDR3 sequence (DNA): TGTGCCAGCAGTTACTCATTCGTCGACGAGCAGTACTTC. Residues: CASSYSFVDEQYF.

This clonotype was recorded a few times. The J gene is TRBJ2-7, the V gene TRBV27; D uncertain. CDR3 size: 13 residues. The germline CDR1 and CDR2 sequences are MNHEY and SMNVEV (reference sequence). V lost 5 bases, J lost 0 bases, and 8 bases lay in between. CDR3 residues: CASSVDNSYEQYF. CDR3 in DNA: TGTGCCAGCAGTGTCGACAACTCCTACGAGCAGTACTTC.

This clonotype was detected only once. V is TRBV7-2 and J is TRBJ1-2; 7 bases map to TRBD1. This CDR3 has 15 amino acids. V was clipped by 8 bases and J by 6 bases; unmatched bases: 15. Germline V CDR1 and CDR2: SGHTA, FQGNSA. CDR3 DNA sequence: TGTGCCAGCCGATCCGTCACGGAGGGGGCGCATGGCTACACCTTC. Protein product: CASRSVTEGAHGYTF.

V usage is TRBV19 and J usage is TRBJ1-2; D remains unclear. The V end was cut by 6 bases, the J end by 3 bases, with 20 bases between. Germline V gene sequence: CDR1 LNHDA, CDR2 SQIVND (reference sequence). The CDR3 covers 16 residues. Written as DNA, the CDR3 is TGTGCCAGTAGCCGGGTTTTGTGGCAGTGGTACTATGGCTACACCTTC. Translated: CASSRVLWQWYYGYTF.

This rearrangement joins TRBV5-1 to TRBJ2-1, with TRBD2 matching over 10 bases. Germline CDR1 and CDR2: SGHRS and YFSETQ. The V gene end was trimmed by 0 bases and the J gene end by 7 bases; junction bases not matched to a gene: 13. CDR3 size: 18 residues. The CDR3 region has the DNA TGCGCCAGCAGCTTGGAGGTAGCGGGGGGCAACACTGGGAATGAGCAGTTCTTC. Amino acid sequence: CASSLEVAGGNTGNEQFF.

The chain uses TRBV6-5 and TRBJ1-1; TRBD1 is a possible D gene (5 bases). The germline V gene has CDR1 MNHEY and CDR2 SVGAGI. Trimming cost V 6 bases and J 5 bases, with 13 bases left between them. CDR3 length equals 13 residues. CDR3 DNA: TGTGCCAGCAGGGTCAGGGATCTTACTGAAGCTTTCTTT. Translation gives CASRVRDLTEAFF.

This clonotype has more than one count but fewer than ten. The chain has TRBV7-9 and TRBJ2-7, with 12 bases that match TRBD1. The CDR3 totals 17 residues. The germline gives CDR1 SEHNR, CDR2 FQNEAQ (reference sequence). V lost 4 bases and J lost 7; bases outside the gene matches: 14. In DNA, the CDR3 is TGTGCCAGCAGCTCATCCGCGTCGGGACAGGGGGCGGGAGAGCAGTACTTC. Residues: CASSSSASGQGAGEQYF. The full variable domain, with the rest looked up from reference TRBV7-9 and TRBJ2-7, is DTGVSQNPRHKITKRGQNVTFRCDPISEHNRLYWYRQTLGQGPEFLTYFQNEAQLEKSRLLSDRFSAERPKGSFSTLEIQRTEQGDSAMYLCASSSSASGQGAGEQYFGPGTRLTVT.

The chain has TRBV12-3 or TRBV12-4 and TRBJ2-7; TRBD2 might be the D (6 bases). The CDR3 sequence is 15 residues long. Trimming stripped 5 bases from V and 2 bases from J, with 16 bases between. The CDR3 sequence is CASSGGTSFPYEQYF. CDR3 nucleotide sequence: TGTGCCAGCAGTGGGGGGACGAGTTTCCCCTACGAGCAGTACTTC.

The chain combines TRBV4-1 with TRBJ2-5, with D tentatively TRBD1 (6 bases). V lost 2 bases and J lost 5, with 9 bases in between. CDR1 MGHRA and CDR2 YSYEKL come from the germline V gene. The CDR3 covers 13 residues. The CDR3 sequence is CASSQTGHETQYF. CDR3 sequence (DNA): TGCGCCAGCAGCCAAACAGGGCACGAGACCCAGTACTTC.

V and J are TRBV6-5 and TRBJ1-3; D is unclear. Germline V gives CDR1 MNHEY, CDR2 SVGAGI. Trimming removed 0 bases from V and 0 bases from J, with 12 bases in between. The CDR3 has 17 residues. CDR3 region: CASSYSKAGSSGNTIYF. The CDR3 bases are TGTGCCAGCAGTTACTCGAAGGCAGGCAGCTCTGGAAACACCATATATTTT.

This clonotype was observed a single time. This rearrangement joins TRBV30 to TRBJ2-7, with 7 bases identical to TRBD1. CDR1 GTSNPN and CDR2 SVGIG come from the germline V gene (reference sequence). The trim removed 3 bases at V and 5 bases at J, leaving 7 bases unmatched. This CDR3 region has 13 residues. The DNA for the CDR3 is TGTGCCTGGAGCGAACAGGGGCACAACGAGCAGTACTTC. Encoded protein: CAWSEQGHNEQYF.

This clonotype occurred a few times. V and J are TRBV6-4 and TRBJ1-1; D ambiguous. The CDR3 is made up of 13 amino acids. V lost 0 bases to trimming and J lost 5 bases, with 7 bases between them. CDR1 and CDR2 from the germline V gene are MRHNA and SNTAGT. CDR3 residues: CASSDSPGTEAFF. In DNA, the CDR3 is TGTGCCAGCAGTGACTCACCGGGGACTGAAGCTTTCTTT.

The CDR3 DNA follows: TGCGCCAGCAGCCGTTGGAGGTCTAATGAAAAACTGTTTTTT. Amino acids: CASSRWRSNEKLFF. The chain is built from TRBV4-1 and TRBJ1-4, with no clear D. Per germline, CDR1 MGHRA and CDR2 YSYEKL. V lost 4 bases and J 3 bases, leaving 9 bases between the germline ends. The CDR3 covers 14 residues.

The CDR3 reads CASSDGMLAYGYTF. The CDR3 coding sequence is TGTGCCAGCAGCGACGGGATGCTTGCCTATGGCTACACCTTC. The chain employs TRBV3-1 and TRBJ1-2; no firm D call. The CDR3 spans 14 residues. Trimming cost V 5 bases and J 4 bases, with 14 bases left between them. CDR1 and CDR2 (germline): LGHDT, YNNKEL (reference sequence).

This clonotype showed up just a few times. The rearrangement uses TRBV7-9 and TRBJ1-1, with D hard to call. With 1 base removed from V and 6 bases from J, the gap between germline ends came to 6 bases. This CDR3 comprises 12 residues. Germline-derived CDR1 and CDR2 are SEHNR and FQNEAQ (reference sequence). Here the CDR3 reads CASSLEGAEAFF. The CDR3 nucleotides read TGTGCCAGCAGCTTAGAGGGAGCTGAAGCTTTCTTT.

The V gene is TRBV29-1, the J gene TRBJ1-1; D is unclear. Between the trimmed V and J ends, which lost 4 bases and 6 bases, there was a span of 9 bases. CDR3 length: 11 residues. The germline V gene has CDR1 SQVTM and CDR2 ANQGSEA. CDR3: CSVGVFSEAFF. In nucleotides, the CDR3 is TGCAGCGTTGGGGTCTTCTCTGAAGCTTTCTTT.

This clonotype has more than one count but fewer than ten. The chain has TRBV2 and TRBJ2-7; 9 bases fit TRBD2. The CDR3 is made up of 13 amino acids. V dropped 5 bases and J dropped 1; count of bases not matched to a gene: 0. Germline V lookup: CDR1 SNHLY, CDR2 FYNNEI. In DNA form, the CDR3 reads TGTGCCAGCAGTACTAGCGGGTCCTACGAGCAGTACTTC. Translating it yields CASSTSGSYEQYF.

This sequence joins TRBV2 and TRBJ2-7, with a tentative D call TRBD2 (5 bases). The V end lost 8 bases, the J end lost 4 bases, and 15 bases lay between the germline ends. CDR1 and CDR2 (germline): SNHLY, FYNNEI. CDR3 length: 13 residues. In DNA form, the CDR3 reads TGTGCCAGCTATGAGGGCGACCTTTACGAGCAGTACTTC. Translating it yields CASYEGDLYEQYF.

This clonotype showed up just once. The rearrangement joins TRBV5-6 to TRBJ1-2, with 9 bases matching TRBD1. The V gene's germline CDR1 is SGHDT and CDR2 YYEEEE. This CDR3 comprises 18 residues. With V trimmed by 4 bases and J by 1 base, 14 bases remained unmatched. The CDR3 coding sequence is TGTGCCAGCAGCATTCCCGGGACAGGGACCCGGGGTAACTATGGCTACACCTTC. This codes for CASSIPGTGTRGNYGYTF.

The chain uses TRBV6-2 or TRBV6-3 and TRBJ2-7; D not resolved. The CDR3 is 12 residues long. Trimming removed 4 bases from V and 4 bases from J, with 8 bases in between. Per germline, CDR1 MNHEY and CDR2 SVGEGT. The CDR3 DNA sequence: TGTGCCAGCAGTTCCTACAGATACGAGCAGTACTTC. Protein product: CASSSYRYEQYF.

The rearrangement joins TRBV12-5 to TRBJ1-2, with TRBD1 as a possible D gene (5 bases). Trimming removed 11 bases from V and 8 bases from J, with 18 bases in between. The CDR3 covers 12 residues. The germline V gene has CDR1 LGHNT and CDR2 FRNRAP. The CDR3 region has the DNA TGTGCTCGGTGGGGCCGTGAGGAAGGCTACACCTTC. Protein sequence: CARWGREEGYTF.

This clonotype was recorded a few times. The rearrangement uses TRBV7-9 and TRBJ1-5; D unresolved. CDR3 length: 13 residues. V was shortened by 1 base and J by 8 bases, with 9 bases between the two germline ends. CDR1 and CDR2 from the germline V gene are SEHNR and FQNEAQ (reference sequence). CDR3: CASSLEWGEPQHF. DNA for the CDR3: TGTGCCAGCAGCTTAGAGTGGGGAGAGCCCCAGCATTTT.

The chain is built from TRBV30 and TRBJ1-1, with D perhaps matching TRBD1 (5 bases). The V and J ends lost 0 bases and 4 bases respectively, with 15 bases between them. Germline V CDR1 and CDR2: GTSNPN, SVGIG (reference sequence). The CDR3 loop spans 15 amino acids. The CDR3 loop reads CAWSVSGDFGTEAFF. CDR3 DNA sequence: TGTGCCTGGAGTGTATCGGGGGATTTTGGCACTGAAGCTTTCTTT.

The V call is TRBV4-1, the J call TRBJ2-1; 7 nucleotides agree with TRBD2. CDR3 size: 19 residues. Germline CDR1 is MGHRA and CDR2 is YSYEKL. V gave up 0 bases and J gave up 3 bases; unmatched junction bases: 14. CDR3 sequence reads: CASSQDTGGLSIVYNEQFF. CDR3 DNA: TGCGCCAGCAGCCAAGATACGGGGGGTTTGTCGATAGTCTACAATGAGCAGTTCTTC.

The rearrangement uses TRBV5-1 and TRBJ1-1, with D hard to call. CDR3 length: 14 amino acids. Trimming cost V 4 bases and J 4 bases, with 14 bases left between them. CDR1 is SGHRS, CDR2 YFSETQ, per germline. The CDR3 nucleotides are TGCGCCAGCAGCGCCCAGATGTTGGCCACTGAAGCTTTCTTT. It translates to CASSAQMLATEAFF.